This T cell receptor (beta chain) was documented in a study of CXCR3-negative and CXCR3-positive naive CD8 T cells (dated by TCRdb to the late 2010s). In the study overall: In total, 130 million to 150 million TRB reads were obtained, which works out to roughly 1.5 +/- 0.3 million reads per library. Diversity and physicochemical repertoire analyses were performed on about ten donors pooled from two independent experiments. The TRBV-TRBJ cluster analysis covered naive subsets from five or six donors and memory cells from 3 donors. Beyond this particular receptor, the publication reports: Comparably high repertoire diversity was found in both naive subsets, whereas much lower repertoire diversity was found in memory CD8+ T cells. Compared with CXCR3-negative naive cells, CXCR3-positive naive cells had TRB CDR3s with higher hydrophobicity (lower Kidera factor 4), lower energy, and higher strength and volume indices. CXCR3 expression partially decreased after cryopreservation, so most assays used freshly isolated PBMCs. Naive CXCR3-negative and CXCR3-positive cells from the same donor showed similar TRBV-TRBJ usage, whereas memory cells showed distinct patterns. Surface CD5, linked to self-reactivity in mice, was comparable between naive subsets; TCR interaction strength was therefore also inferred from TRB CDR3 physicochemical properties.

The CDR3 runs 14 residues from the cysteine to the phenylalanine. DNA is not recorded here. For each CD8+ T cell subset, flow sorting was done in triplicate, and roughly 320,000 cells per subset went directly into RLT lysis buffer. To keep memory contaminants out, a stringent definition of naive CD8+ T cells was applied: CD45RO-CCR7+CD27+CD95-. Standard density gradient centrifugation was used to isolate peripheral blood mononuclear cells from buffy coats. A FACSAria III was used to flow-sort naive CXCR3-negative and CXCR3-positive CD8+ T cells. Total RNA was extracted from sorted cells with an RNeasy Mini Kit. Note on this clonotype: Its antigen specificity is not known.

The run used a NextSeq 550. The Human TCR Profiling Kit (MiLaboratory) was used to make UMI-labeled 5' RACE TRB cDNA libraries. cDNA synthesis used the entire amount of extracted RNA, and PCR amplification then used the entire amount of cDNA produced. The libraries were made side by side, with each library going through the same number of PCR cycles. Processing in the source paper ran as follows. With a minimum of two reads required per UMI, MIGEC and MiXCR pulled out about 49,000 +/- 11,000 unique UMI-labeled TRB cDNA molecules from each library. On average, approximately 40,000 +/- 10,000 functional in-frame TRB CDR3 nucleotide clonotypes lacking stop codons were found per library. After downsampling to 5000 UMI-labeled TRB molecules per sample, diversity metrics such as normalized Shannon-Wiener and Chao1 were calculated in VDJtools. VDJtools computed clonotype-size-weighted physicochemical properties of the central five CDR3 residues: interaction energy, strength, volume and Kidera factor 4. Following reprocessing of the reads by TCRdb, the data hold one row per CDR3 protein sequence and no DNA is available. The V and J calls shown here were made by TCRdb, not taken from the authors' results. The sample's clone listing holds some 150,000 distinct CDR3 sequences. The ten largest clones capture 0.45% to 0.6% of the sample.

Input material: naive CXCR3+ CD8+ T cells from blood. The cell subset or site label corresponds to: CD45RO-CCR7+CD27+CD95- naive CD8+ T cells expressing CXCR3 (TNR3+). The chain couples TRBV12-3 or TRBV12-4 to TRBJ1-2. The clonotype comes from a human donor in good health. Some clones in this sample may be carry-over from other donors' samples. The CDR3 has the sequence CASSLLATNYGYTF.